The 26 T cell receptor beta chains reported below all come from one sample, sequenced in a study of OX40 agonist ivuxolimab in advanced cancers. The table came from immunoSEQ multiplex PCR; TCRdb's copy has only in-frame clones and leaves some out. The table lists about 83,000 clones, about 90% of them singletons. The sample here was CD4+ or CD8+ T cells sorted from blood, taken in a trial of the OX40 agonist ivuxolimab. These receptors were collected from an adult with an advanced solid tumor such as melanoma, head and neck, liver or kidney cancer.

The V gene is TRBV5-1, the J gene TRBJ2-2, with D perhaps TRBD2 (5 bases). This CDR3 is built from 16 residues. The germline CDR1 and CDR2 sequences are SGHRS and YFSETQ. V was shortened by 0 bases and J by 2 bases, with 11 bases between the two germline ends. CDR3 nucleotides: TGCGCCAGCAGCTTGGCGGAGGTTCTAAACACCGGGGAGCTGTTTTTT. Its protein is CASSLAEVLNTGELFF.

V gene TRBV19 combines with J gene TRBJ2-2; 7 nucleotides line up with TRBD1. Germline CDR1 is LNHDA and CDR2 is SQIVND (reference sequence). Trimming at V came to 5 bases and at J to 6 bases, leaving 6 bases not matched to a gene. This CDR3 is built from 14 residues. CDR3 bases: TGTGCCAGTAGTTCCCGACAGGGATCCGGGGAGCTGTTTTTT. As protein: CASSSRQGSGELFF.

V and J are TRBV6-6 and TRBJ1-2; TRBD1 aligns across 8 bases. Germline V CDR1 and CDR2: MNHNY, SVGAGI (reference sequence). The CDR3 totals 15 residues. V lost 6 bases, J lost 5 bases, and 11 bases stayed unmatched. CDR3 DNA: TGTGCCAGCAGCCCTAATACAGGGGGGGGGTATGGCTACACCTTC. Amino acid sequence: CASSPNTGGGYGYTF.

This CDR3 is CASSFSGSNFF. DNA of the CDR3: TGTGCCAGCAGCTTCAGCGGGAGTAACTTCTTC. The chain links TRBV7-2 to TRBJ2-1, with 8 nucleotides matching TRBD2. J was trimmed by 16 bases and V by 3 bases; bases with no gene match: 5. This CDR3 contains 11 residues. Germline-derived CDR1 and CDR2 are SGHTA and FQGNSA.

The CDR3 coding sequence is TGTGCCAGCAGTTACGTGGGGGCTGTTGCAGCTTTCTTT. The encoded protein is CASSYVGAVAAFF. The V call is TRBV6-5, the J call TRBJ1-1; possibly TRBD1 for D (6 bases). CDR3 length equals 13 residues. The V gene's germline CDR1 is MNHEY and CDR2 SVGAGI. Trimming stripped 2 bases from V and 10 bases from J, with 14 bases between.

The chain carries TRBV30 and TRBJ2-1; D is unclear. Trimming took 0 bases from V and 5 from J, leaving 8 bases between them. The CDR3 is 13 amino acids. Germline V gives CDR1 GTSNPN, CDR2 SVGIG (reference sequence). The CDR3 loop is CAWSVEANNEQFF. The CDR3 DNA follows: TGTGCCTGGAGTGTAGAAGCTAACAATGAGCAGTTCTTC.

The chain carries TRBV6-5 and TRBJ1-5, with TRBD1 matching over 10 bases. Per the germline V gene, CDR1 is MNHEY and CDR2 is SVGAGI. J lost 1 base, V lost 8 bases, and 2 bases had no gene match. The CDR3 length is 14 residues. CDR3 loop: CASGDRGSNQPQHF. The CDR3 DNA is TGTGCCAGCGGGGACAGGGGAAGCAATCAGCCCCAGCATTTT.

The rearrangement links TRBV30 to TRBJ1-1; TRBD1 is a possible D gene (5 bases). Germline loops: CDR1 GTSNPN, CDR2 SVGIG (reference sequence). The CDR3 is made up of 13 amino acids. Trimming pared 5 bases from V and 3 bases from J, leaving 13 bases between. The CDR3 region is CAWGRGAHTEAFF. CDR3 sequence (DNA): TGTGCCTGGGGCCGTGGGGCTCACACTGAAGCTTTCTTT.

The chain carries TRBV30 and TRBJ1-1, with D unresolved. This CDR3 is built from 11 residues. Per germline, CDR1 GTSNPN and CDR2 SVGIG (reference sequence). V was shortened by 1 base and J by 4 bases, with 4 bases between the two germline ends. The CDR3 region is CAWSGSTEAFF. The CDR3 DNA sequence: TGTGCCTGGAGTGGCAGCACTGAAGCTTTCTTT.

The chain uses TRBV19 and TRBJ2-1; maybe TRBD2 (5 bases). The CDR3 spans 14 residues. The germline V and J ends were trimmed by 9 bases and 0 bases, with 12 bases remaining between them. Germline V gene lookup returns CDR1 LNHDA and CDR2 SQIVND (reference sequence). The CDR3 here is CASLRGSSYNEQFF. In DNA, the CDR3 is TGTGCCAGCCTTAGAGGGAGCTCCTACAATGAGCAGTTCTTC.

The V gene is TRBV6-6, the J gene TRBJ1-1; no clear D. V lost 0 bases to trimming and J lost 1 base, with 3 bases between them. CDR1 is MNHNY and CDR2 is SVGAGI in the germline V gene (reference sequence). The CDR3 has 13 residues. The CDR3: CASSYSQNTEAFF. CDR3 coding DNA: TGTGCCAGCAGTTACTCCCAGAACACTGAAGCTTTCTTT.

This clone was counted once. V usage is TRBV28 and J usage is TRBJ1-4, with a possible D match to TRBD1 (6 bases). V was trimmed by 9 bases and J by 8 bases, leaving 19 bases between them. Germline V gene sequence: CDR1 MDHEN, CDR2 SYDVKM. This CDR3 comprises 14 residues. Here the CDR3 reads CASAFEGGGEKLFF. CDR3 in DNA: TGTGCCAGTGCTTTCGAAGGGGGTGGGGAAAAACTGTTTTTT.

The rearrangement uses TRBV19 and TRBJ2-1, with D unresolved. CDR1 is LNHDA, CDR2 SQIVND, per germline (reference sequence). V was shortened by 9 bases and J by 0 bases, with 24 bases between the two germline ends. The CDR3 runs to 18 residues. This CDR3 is CASKLADETLSSYNEQFF. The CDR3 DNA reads TGTGCCAGCAAGTTGGCTGACGAGACGCTCAGCTCCTACAATGAGCAGTTCTTC.

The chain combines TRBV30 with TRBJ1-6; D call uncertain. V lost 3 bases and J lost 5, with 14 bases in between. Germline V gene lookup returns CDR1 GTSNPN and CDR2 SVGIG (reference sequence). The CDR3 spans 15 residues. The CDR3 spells CAWSGRGPHNSPLHF. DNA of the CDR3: TGTGCCTGGAGCGGTAGAGGCCCCCATAATTCACCCCTCCACTTT.

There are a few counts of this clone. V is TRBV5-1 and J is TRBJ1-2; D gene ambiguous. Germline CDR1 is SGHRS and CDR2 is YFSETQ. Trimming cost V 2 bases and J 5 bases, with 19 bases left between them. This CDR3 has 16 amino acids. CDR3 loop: CASSLSIQVAGYGYTF. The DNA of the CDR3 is TGCGCCAGCAGCTTAAGTATTCAGGTCGCGGGATATGGCTACACCTTC.

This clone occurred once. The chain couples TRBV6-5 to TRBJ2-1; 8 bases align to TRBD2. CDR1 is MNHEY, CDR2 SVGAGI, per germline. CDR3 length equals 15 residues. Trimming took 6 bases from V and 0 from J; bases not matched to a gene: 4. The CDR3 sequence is CASSTGTSSYNEQFF. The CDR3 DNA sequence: TGTGCCAGCAGCACCGGGACTAGCTCCTACAATGAGCAGTTCTTC.

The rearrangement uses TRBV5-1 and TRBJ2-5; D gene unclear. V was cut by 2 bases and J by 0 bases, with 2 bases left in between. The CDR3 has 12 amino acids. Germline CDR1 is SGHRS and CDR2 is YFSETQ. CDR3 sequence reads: CASSFNQETQYF. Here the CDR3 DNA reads TGCGCCAGCAGCTTCAACCAAGAGACCCAGTACTTC.

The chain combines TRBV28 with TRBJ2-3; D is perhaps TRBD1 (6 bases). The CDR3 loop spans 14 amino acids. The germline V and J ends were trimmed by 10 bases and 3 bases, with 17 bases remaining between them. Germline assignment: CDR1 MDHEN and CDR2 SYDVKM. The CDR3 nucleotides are TGTGCCACTAGTCCAGGGGATGGAACAGATACGCAGTATTTT. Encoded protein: CATSPGDGTDTQYF.

As DNA, the CDR3 is TGTGCCAGCAGCTTATCCGAACTGGCAGCACTAACTAACTATGGCTACACCTTC. It encodes CASSLSELAALTNYGYTF. The chain is built from TRBV7-8 and TRBJ1-2, with D unresolved. This CDR3 has 18 residues. Trimming took off 2 bases at V and 0 bases at J, with 19 bases between the two ends. The germline gives CDR1 SGHVS, CDR2 FQNEAQ.

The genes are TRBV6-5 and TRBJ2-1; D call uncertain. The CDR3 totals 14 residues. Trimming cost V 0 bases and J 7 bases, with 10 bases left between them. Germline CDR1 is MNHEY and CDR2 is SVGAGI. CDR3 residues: CASSYSRSQNEQFF. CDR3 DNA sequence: TGTGCCAGCAGTTACTCAAGGTCACAAAATGAGCAGTTCTTC.

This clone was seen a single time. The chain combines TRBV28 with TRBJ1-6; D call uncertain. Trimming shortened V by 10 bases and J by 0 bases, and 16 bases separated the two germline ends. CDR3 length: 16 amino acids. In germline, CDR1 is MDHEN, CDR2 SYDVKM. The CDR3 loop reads CATRTAFSSYNSPLHF. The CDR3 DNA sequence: TGTGCCACCCGGACGGCCTTCAGCTCCTATAATTCACCCCTCCACTTT.

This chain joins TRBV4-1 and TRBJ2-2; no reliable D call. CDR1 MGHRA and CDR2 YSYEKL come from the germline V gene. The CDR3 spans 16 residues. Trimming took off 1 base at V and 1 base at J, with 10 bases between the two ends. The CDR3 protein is CASSQGMGLNTGELFF. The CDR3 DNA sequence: TGCGCCAGCAGCCAAGGCATGGGTTTGAACACCGGGGAGCTGTTTTTT.

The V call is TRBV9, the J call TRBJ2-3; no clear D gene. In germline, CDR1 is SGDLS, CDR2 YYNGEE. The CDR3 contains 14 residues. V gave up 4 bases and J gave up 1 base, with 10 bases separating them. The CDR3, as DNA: TGTGCCAGCAGCTCCCTTGCTGGCACAGATACGCAGTATTTT. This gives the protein CASSSLAGTDTQYF.

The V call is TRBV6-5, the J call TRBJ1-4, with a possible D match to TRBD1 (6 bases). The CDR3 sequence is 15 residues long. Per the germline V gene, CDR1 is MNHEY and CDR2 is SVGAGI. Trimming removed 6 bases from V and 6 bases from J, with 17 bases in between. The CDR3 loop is CASSSWGAGDEKLFF. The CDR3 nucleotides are TGTGCCAGCAGCTCTTGGGGGGCAGGGGATGAAAAACTGTTTTTT.

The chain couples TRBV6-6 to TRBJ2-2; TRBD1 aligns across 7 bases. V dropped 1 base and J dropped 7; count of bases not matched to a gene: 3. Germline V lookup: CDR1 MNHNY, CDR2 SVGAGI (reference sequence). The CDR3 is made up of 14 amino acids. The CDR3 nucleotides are TGTGCCAGCAGTTACTGGGGACAGAGCGGGGAGCTGTTTTTT. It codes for CASSYWGQSGELFF.

CDR3 residues: CASSEDRDRPQHF. CDR3 DNA sequence: TGTGCCAGCAGCGAGGACCGTGATCGGCCCCAGCATTTT. V usage is TRBV7-2 and J usage is TRBJ1-5; the D is unclear. The CDR3 sequence is 13 residues long. Per the germline V gene, CDR1 is SGHTA and CDR2 is FQGNSA. The V end lost 5 bases, the J end lost 9 bases, and 14 bases lay between the germline ends.